This T cell receptor beta chain was sequenced for a study of T cell responses to AZD1222 COVID-19 vaccine. Study details: The study pooled second doses at about 4 or about 12 weeks.

Profiling relied on immunoSEQ multiplex PCR, and the TCRdb table lists in-frame clones only, not all of them. The sample holds 110,000 to 150,000 clones, about nine tenths seen once. Germline CDR1 SGHNT, CDR2 YENEEA. The CDR3 has 16 residues. Trimming stripped 5 bases from V and 3 bases from J, with 16 bases between. This clonotype was sampled from an adult in good health. V gene TRBV11-3 combines with J gene TRBJ2-2, with a possible D match to TRBD2 (6 bases). Sequenced material: peripheral blood, taken on day 0 of AZD1222 vaccination. The CDR3 region is CASSSRLRGDTGELFF. The CDR3 DNA is TGTGCCAGCAGCAGTCGACTGCGCGGGGACACCGGGGAGCTGTTTTTT.